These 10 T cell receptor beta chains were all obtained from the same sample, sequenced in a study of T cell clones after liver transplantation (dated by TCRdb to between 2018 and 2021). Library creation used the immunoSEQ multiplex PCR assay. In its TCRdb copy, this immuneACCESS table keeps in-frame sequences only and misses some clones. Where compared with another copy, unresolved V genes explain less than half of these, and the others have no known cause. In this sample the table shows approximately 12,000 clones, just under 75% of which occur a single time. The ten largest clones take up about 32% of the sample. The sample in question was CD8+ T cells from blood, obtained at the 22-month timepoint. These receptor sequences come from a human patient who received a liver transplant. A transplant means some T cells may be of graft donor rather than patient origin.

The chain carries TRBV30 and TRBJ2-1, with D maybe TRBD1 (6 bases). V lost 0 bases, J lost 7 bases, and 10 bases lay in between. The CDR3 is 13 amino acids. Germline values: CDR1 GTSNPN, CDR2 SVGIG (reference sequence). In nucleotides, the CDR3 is TGTGCCTGGAGTGTAGAAGGGGGTAATGAGCAGTTCTTC. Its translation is CAWSVEGGNEQFF.

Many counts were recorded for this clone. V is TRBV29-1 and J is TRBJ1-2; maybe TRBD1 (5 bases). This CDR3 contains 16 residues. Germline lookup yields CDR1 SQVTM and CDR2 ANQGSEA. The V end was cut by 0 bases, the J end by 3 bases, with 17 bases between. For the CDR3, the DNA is TGCAGCGTTGAAGAAGGAAGGGTACGGGGCGACTATGGCTACACCTTC. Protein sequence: CSVEEGRVRGDYGYTF.

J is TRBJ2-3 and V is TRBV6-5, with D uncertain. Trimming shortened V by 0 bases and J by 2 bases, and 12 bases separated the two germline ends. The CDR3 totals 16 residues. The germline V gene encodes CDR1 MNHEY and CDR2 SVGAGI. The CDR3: CASSYSSSFFTDTQYF. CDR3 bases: TGTGCCAGCAGTTACTCGAGTAGTTTTTTCACAGATACGCAGTATTTT.

The CDR3 region is CASSWDRVETQYF. CDR3 bases: TGTGCCAGCAGCTGGGACAGGGTAGAGACCCAGTACTTC. The rearrangement joins TRBV5-5 to TRBJ2-5; 9 nucleotides align to TRBD1. V was pared by 3 bases and J by 4 bases, with 1 base of the junction left unmatched. This CDR3 is 13 amino acids long. The germline V gene encodes CDR1 SGHKS and CDR2 YYEKEE (reference sequence).

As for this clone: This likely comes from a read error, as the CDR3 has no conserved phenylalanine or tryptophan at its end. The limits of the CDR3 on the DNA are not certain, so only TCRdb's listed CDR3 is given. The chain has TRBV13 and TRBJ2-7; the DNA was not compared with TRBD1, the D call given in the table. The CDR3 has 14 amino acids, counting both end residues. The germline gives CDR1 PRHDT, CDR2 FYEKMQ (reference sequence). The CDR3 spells CASSLTLSGTDFVL.

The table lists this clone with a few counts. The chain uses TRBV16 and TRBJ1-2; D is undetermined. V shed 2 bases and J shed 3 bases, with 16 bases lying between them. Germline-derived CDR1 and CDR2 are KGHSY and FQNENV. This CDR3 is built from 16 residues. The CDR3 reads CASSQPLSGQDYGYTF. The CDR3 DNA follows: TGTGCCAGCAGCCAACCTTTATCTGGGCAAGACTATGGCTACACCTTC.

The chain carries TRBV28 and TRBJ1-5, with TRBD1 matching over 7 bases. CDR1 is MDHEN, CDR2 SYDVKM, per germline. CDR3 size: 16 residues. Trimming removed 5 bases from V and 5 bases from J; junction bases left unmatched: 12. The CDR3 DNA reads TGTGCCAGCAGTAGGCCGGACAGGCCTATTCATCAGCCCCAGCATTTT. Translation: CASSRPDRPIHQPQHF.

Here the CDR3 reads CASSPDTDSNQPQHF. The CDR3 bases are TGTGCCAGCAGCCCCGACACTGATAGCAATCAGCCCCAGCATTTT. This chain links TRBV6-6 with TRBJ1-5, with D unresolved. Trimming removed 6 bases at V and 0 bases at J, with 12 bases between. CDR1 and CDR2 from the germline V gene are MNHNY and SVGAGI (reference sequence). This CDR3 region has 15 residues.

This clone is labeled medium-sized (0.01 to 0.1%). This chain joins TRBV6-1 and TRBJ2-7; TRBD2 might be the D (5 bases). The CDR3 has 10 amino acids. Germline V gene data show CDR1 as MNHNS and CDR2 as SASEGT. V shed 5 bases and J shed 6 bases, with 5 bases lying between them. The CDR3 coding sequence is TGTGCCAGCAGTCGGGGCGAGCAGTACTTC. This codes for CASSRGEQYF.

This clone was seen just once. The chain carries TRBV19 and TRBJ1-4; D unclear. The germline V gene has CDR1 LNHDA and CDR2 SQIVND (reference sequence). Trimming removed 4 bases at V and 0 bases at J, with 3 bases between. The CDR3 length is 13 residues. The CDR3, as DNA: TGTGCCAGTAGTAAATCAACTAATGAAAAACTGTTTTTT. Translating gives CASSKSTNEKLFF.